The 12 T cell receptor beta chains in this list originate from one sample, sequenced in a study of T cells in Graves' hyperthyroidism and ophthalmopathy (dated by TCRdb to between 2017 and 2020). Library preparation used multiplex PCR. TCRdb shows the sequencer as Illumina HiSeq 2000. The TCR beta CDR3 regions were amplified from the RNA transcripts. The TCR CDR3 was subjected to a first round of RT-PCR using the HTBI primer set and the Qiagen OneStep RT-PCR kit. TCRdb's own reprocessing of the public reads used fastp at Q25 and MiXCR and kept productive beta chains. Identical CDR3 proteins give one entry, which carries the most common genes and DNA. The sample table shows roughly 640,000 distinct CDR3 sequences, and approximately 15% are seen once. The ten biggest clones cover 2.5% to 4% of the sample. The material sequenced was blood. These receptor sequences come from a middle-aged woman with Graves' ophthalmopathy.

This clonotype has only one observation. Since a much larger clone is just one base distant, this may be a read error. The chain has TRBV7-9 and TRBJ1-2; D is undetermined. Germline V lookup: CDR1 SEHNR, CDR2 FQNEAQ (reference sequence). The CDR3 has 13 amino acids. V lost 0 bases and J lost 8, with 10 bases in between. The CDR3 DNA is TGTGCCAGCAGCTTAGCGACCTGCGGCGGCTACACCTTC. Translating it yields CASSLATCGGYTF.

This clonotype showed up just a few times. The chain links TRBV4-1 to TRBJ2-2; a weak D match, TRBD1 (5 bases). Germline V gives CDR1 MGHRA, CDR2 YSYEKL. The CDR3 loop spans 15 amino acids. The V end was cut by 4 bases, the J end by 1 base, with 10 bases between. This CDR3 is CASSPKTGNTGELFF. CDR3 DNA sequence: TGCGCCAGCAGCCCCAAAACAGGGAACACCGGGGAGCTGTTTTTT.

This clonotype was detected ten times or more. The chain carries TRBV20-1 and TRBJ2-1, with a tentative D call TRBD2 (7 bases). Between the trimmed V and J ends, which lost 1 base and 7 bases, there was a span of 14 bases. The germline CDR1 and CDR2 sequences are DFQATT and SNEGSKA (reference sequence). The CDR3 length is 14 residues. CDR3 DNA sequence: TGCAGTGCTAGAGGAGGTGCGGGGGCTAATGAGCAGTTCTTC. Translated: CSARGGAGANEQFF.

This clonotype was observed a few times. The J gene is TRBJ2-1, the V gene TRBV5-1; 11 bases match TRBD2. Trimming at V came to 2 bases and at J to 7 bases, leaving 5 bases not matched to a gene. This CDR3 has 15 amino acids. Per the germline V gene, CDR1 is SGHRS and CDR2 is YFSETQ. The CDR3 DNA reads as TGCGCCAGCAGCTTCGGGACTAGCGGAATAAATGAGCAGTTCTTC. The encoded protein is CASSFGTSGINEQFF.

The chain links TRBV3-1 to TRBJ1-3; tentatively, D is TRBD1 (5 bases). V lost 3 bases to trimming and J lost 7 bases, with 13 bases between them. The CDR3 contains 14 residues. Germline loops: CDR1 LGHDT, CDR2 YNNKEL (reference sequence). The CDR3 sequence: CASSQGAGSNTIYF. CDR3 nucleotides: TGTGCCAGCAGCCAGGGAGCAGGGAGTAACACCATATATTTT.

For this clonotype: Just one base apart from a much larger clone, this may be a read error. This sequence joins TRBV6-1 and TRBJ2-7, with D uncertain. This CDR3 has 13 residues. The germline V gene encodes CDR1 MNHNS and CDR2 SASEGT. Trimming stripped 6 bases from V and 6 bases from J, with 15 bases between. CDR3 DNA: TGTGCCAGCAGCCCCAGCTTGGCTGGCGAGCAGTACTTC. Translated, it gives CASSPSLAGEQYF.

This clonotype has more than one count but fewer than ten. The chain employs TRBV19 and TRBJ1-6; tentatively, D is TRBD1 (5 bases). This CDR3 spans 14 amino acids. V lost 10 bases and J lost 8, with 18 bases in between. Germline CDR1 and CDR2: LNHDA and SQIVND (reference sequence). The CDR3 nucleotides read TGTGCCACTACAAAAGGGGTGCCGGATTCACCCCTCCACTTT. This gives the protein CATTKGVPDSPLHF.

The table lists this clonotype with many counts. This chain joins TRBV11-2 and TRBJ2-2; 9 bases fit TRBD1. The V gene's germline CDR1 is SGHAT and CDR2 FQNNGV. J lost 2 bases, V lost 0 bases, and 4 bases had no gene match. The CDR3 has 17 residues. Here the CDR3 DNA reads TGTGCCAGCAGCTTAGATACACAGGGGGCTAACACCGGGGAGCTGTTTTTT. Protein sequence: CASSLDTQGANTGELFF.

J is TRBJ2-7 and V is TRBV11-1; 11 bases match TRBD2. CDR3 length: 17 residues. The V gene end was trimmed by 3 bases and the J gene end by 6 bases; junction bases not matched to a gene: 13. Germline lookup yields CDR1 SGHAT and CDR2 FQDESV (reference sequence). CDR3 sequence reads: CASSLVSVRLAGPEQYF. CDR3 coding DNA: TGTGCCAGCAGCTTGGTTTCCGTTCGACTAGCGGGGCCCGAGCAGTACTTC. Variable domain in full (rest from reference TRBV11-1 and TRBJ2-7): EAEVAQSPRYKITEKSQAVAFWCDPISGHATLYWYRQILGQGPELLVQFQDESVVDDSQLPKDRFSAERLKGVDSTLKIQPAELGDSAMYLCASSLVSVRLAGPEQYFGPGTRLTVT.

This clonotype was observed a handful of times. The chain is built from TRBV28 and TRBJ2-1; 7 nucleotides align to TRBD2. This CDR3 is 15 amino acids long. The junction had 7 bases not matched to a gene; V was cut back by 8 bases and J by 0 bases. The germline CDR1 and CDR2 sequences are MDHEN and SYDVKM. The CDR3 protein is CASRRRGGSYNEQFF. In DNA, the CDR3 is TGTGCCAGCCGTCGGCGCGGGGGCTCCTACAATGAGCAGTTCTTC.

This clonotype was counted at least ten times. The rearrangement uses TRBV20-1 and TRBJ1-5, with 8 bases aligning to TRBD1. Per germline, CDR1 DFQATT and CDR2 SNEGSKA (reference sequence). This CDR3 region has 15 residues. The V segment lost 0 bases and the J segment 6 bases; nucleotides outside the gene matches: 7. DNA of the CDR3: TGCAGTGCTAGAGATATGGACAGGGTCGGTCAGCCCCAGCATTTT. The encoded protein is CSARDMDRVGQPQHF.

The genes are TRBV3-1 and TRBJ1-2; D uncertain. Trimming took 6 bases from V and 6 from J, leaving 11 bases between them. Germline lookup yields CDR1 LGHDT and CDR2 YNNKEL (reference sequence). The CDR3 sequence is 12 residues long. The CDR3 coding sequence is TGTGCCAGCAGTTTCATGCTGGATGGCTACACCTTC. This translates into CASSFMLDGYTF.